Following are 17 T cell receptor beta chains from one sample sequenced in a study of response to subunit inactivated influenza vaccine. TCRdb re-called the RT-PCR reads through MiXCR, storing one row per CDR3 protein. This sample has approximately 530,000 distinct CDR3 sequences, with 10% to 15% found just once. This sample comprised PBMCs from blood, obtained 40 to 50 days after vaccination. These TCRs come from a man in his forties or fifties who received an inactivated influenza vaccine.

The gene calls are TRBV6-2 or TRBV6-3 and TRBJ2-1; tentatively, D is TRBD1 or TRBD2 (5 bases each). Trimming left V 0 bases short and J 7 bases short, with 13 bases between. In germline, CDR1 is MNHEY, CDR2 SVGEGT. The CDR3 is made up of 15 amino acids. The CDR3 loop is CASSYSTRWGNEQFF. In nucleotides, the CDR3 is TGTGCCAGCAGTTACTCGACCCGATGGGGGAATGAGCAGTTCTTC.

This clonotype was found a few times. The V gene is TRBV20-1, the J gene TRBJ2-5, with a weak D call TRBD1 (6 bases). The CDR3 spans 15 residues. The V and J ends lost 3 bases and 5 bases respectively, with 19 bases between them. Germline V CDR1 and CDR2: DFQATT, SNEGSKA (reference sequence). CDR3 region: CSASPNPGALETQYF. As DNA, the CDR3 is TGCAGTGCTAGCCCTAACCCAGGGGCCTTGGAGACCCAGTACTTC.

The chain links TRBV20-1 to TRBJ1-1, with D possibly TRBD1 on 5 matching bases. The CDR3 extends over 13 amino acids. V was trimmed by 1 base and J by 4 bases, leaving 10 bases between them. Germline assignment: CDR1 DFQATT and CDR2 SNEGSKA (reference sequence). CDR3 sequence (DNA): TGCAGTGCTAGAGCCGGGGGGTCCACTGAAGCTTTCTTT. The encoded protein is CSARAGGSTEAFF.

This sequence joins TRBV28 and TRBJ2-2, with 12 bases matching TRBD2. After removal of 6 bases from V and 6 bases from J, the junction contained 2 bases not matched to a gene. The CDR3 is 14 amino acids. Germline V CDR1 and CDR2: MDHEN, SYDVKM. The chain's CDR3 is CASRTSGSSGELFF. In nucleotides, the CDR3 is TGTGCCAGCAGGACTAGCGGGAGTTCCGGGGAGCTGTTTTTT.

The rearrangement uses TRBV29-1 and TRBJ2-7; a weak D match, TRBD2 (5 bases). The CDR3 is made up of 13 amino acids. Trimming stripped 3 bases from V and 0 bases from J, with 9 bases between. CDR1 and CDR2 from the germline V gene are SQVTM and ANQGSEA. In DNA, the CDR3 is TGCAGCGTTGAGGCGGGCAGCTCCTACGAGCAGTACTTC. Translation: CSVEAGSSYEQYF.

The rearrangement links TRBV11-2 to TRBJ2-1; perhaps TRBD2 as D (5 bases). This CDR3 is 13 amino acids long. Deletions cut 5 bases from V and 8 bases from J, with 13 bases between. CDR1 and CDR2 (germline): SGHAT, FQNNGV. This CDR3 reads CASSRMRVDEQFF. The CDR3 DNA reads TGTGCCAGCAGCCGCATGAGGGTCGATGAGCAGTTCTTC.

This clonotype was detected many times. The V gene is TRBV12-3 or TRBV12-4, the J gene TRBJ1-4; D perhaps matches TRBD1 (6 bases). This CDR3 has 15 residues. The V and J ends lost 7 bases and 12 bases respectively, with 24 bases between them. The CDR3 DNA is TGTGCCAGCACCAACCGGGGGGGCTCTGGCAGAGAACTGTTTTTT. Translation: CASTNRGGSGRELFF.

The chain has TRBV5-1 and TRBJ2-5; 13 nucleotides align to TRBD2. V lost 4 bases to trimming and J lost 1 base; unmatched junction nucleotides: 7. Per the germline V gene, CDR1 is SGHRS and CDR2 is YFSETQ. The CDR3 extends over 17 amino acids. The CDR3 nucleotides read TGCGCCAGCAGCCGCGGTAGACTAGCGGGGGGCCAAGAGACCCAGTACTTC. It specifies CASSRGRLAGGQETQYF.

This rearrangement joins TRBV7-2 to TRBJ2-3; 10 nucleotides match TRBD2. The V and J ends lost 1 base and 5 bases, in that order; junction bases with no gene match: 3. The CDR3 has 15 residues. Germline CDR1 and CDR2: SGHTA and FQGNSA. The CDR3 DNA sequence: TGTGCCAGCAGCTTAGGAGCGGGAGGGAAAGATACGCAGTATTTT. It is translated as CASSLGAGGKDTQYF.

This clonotype occurred a few times. This chain connects TRBV7-2 to TRBJ2-1; a weak D match, TRBD2 (6 bases). Germline V CDR1 and CDR2: SGHTA, FQGNSA. This CDR3 comprises 17 residues. Trimming took 1 base from V and 5 from J, leaving 18 bases between them. The CDR3 DNA reads TGTGCCAGCAGCTTAGTGGGTAGAGGTGGGAGGAACAATGAGCAGTTCTTC. Residues: CASSLVGRGGRNNEQFF. Filled out from reference TRBV7-2 and TRBJ2-1, the complete variable domain reads GAGVSQSPSNKVTEKGKDVELRCDPISGHTALYWYRQSLGQGLEFLIYFQGNSAPDKSGLPSDRFSAERTGGSVSTLTIQRTQQEDSAVYLCASSLVGRGGRNNEQFFGPGTRLTVL.

This clonotype was counted only a few times. V and J are TRBV7-9 and TRBJ2-1; TRBD2 might be the D (5 bases). V lost 5 bases to trimming and J lost 7 bases, with 15 bases between them. Germline V lookup: CDR1 SEHNR, CDR2 FQNEAQ (reference sequence). The CDR3 is 14 residues long. CDR3 DNA: TGTGCCAGCAGCCCTGCGTCGGGCGGGAATGAGCAGTTCTTC. Protein sequence: CASSPASGGNEQFF.

The chain employs TRBV5-6 and TRBJ2-1; 12 bases align to TRBD2. The CDR3 is 16 residues long. Trimming at V came to 5 bases and at J to 4 bases, leaving 7 bases not matched to a gene. The germline V gene encodes CDR1 SGHDT and CDR2 YYEEEE. CDR3 loop: CASSLPGLAGYNEQFF. The CDR3 nucleotides read TGTGCCAGCAGTTTACCGGGACTAGCGGGTTACAATGAGCAGTTCTTC.

At least ten counts were recorded for this clonotype. This chain connects TRBV24-1 to TRBJ2-1; D is unclear. Trimming took 9 bases from V and 0 from J, leaving 11 bases between them. The CDR3 extends over 14 amino acids. Germline V CDR1 and CDR2: KGHDR, SFDVKD. CDR3 nucleotides: TGTGCCACCTCTCCCACCAGCTCCTACAATGAGCAGTTCTTC. This translates into CATSPTSSYNEQFF.

The table lists this clonotype with a few counts. V gene TRBV24-1 combines with J gene TRBJ1-5; TRBD1 matches 10 bases. The junction had 6 bases not matched to a gene; V was cut back by 7 bases and J by 4 bases. Germline CDR1 and CDR2: KGHDR and SFDVKD. CDR3 length equals 15 residues. The CDR3 sequence is CATSSGQGGNQPQHF. The CDR3 region has the DNA TGTGCCACCAGCAGCGGACAGGGGGGAAATCAGCCCCAGCATTTT.

This clonotype came up many times. The chain has TRBV5-5 and TRBJ2-1, with D unclear. The CDR3 sequence is 16 residues long. The germline V gene encodes CDR1 SGHKS and CDR2 YYEKEE (reference sequence). V was cut by 2 bases and J by 3 bases, with 15 bases left in between. The CDR3 sequence is CASSFTPQMVYNEQFF. In nucleotides, the CDR3 is TGTGCCAGCAGCTTCACTCCCCAGATGGTCTACAATGAGCAGTTCTTC.

This clonotype was picked up a small number of times. V and J are TRBV7-2 and TRBJ1-2, with D uncertain. Germline V gives CDR1 SGHTA, CDR2 FQGNSA. This CDR3 has 13 amino acids. The V and J ends lost 0 bases and 2 bases respectively, with 4 bases between them. The CDR3 loop is CASSLAPNYGYTF. In DNA, the CDR3 is TGTGCCAGCAGCTTAGCGCCCAACTATGGCTACACCTTC.

The chain combines TRBV21-1 with TRBJ2-2. TRBV21-1 is an annotated pseudogene. The CDR3 is 19 residues long. The CDR3 protein is CASSKALVYRRVGTGELFF. CDR3 sequence (DNA): TGTGCCAGCAGCAAAGCGCTTGTATATCGTAGGGTAGGCACCGGGGAGCTGTTTTTT.